This record looks at one T cell receptor (beta chain) sequence and its context. What it recognizes is unknown. Its ends do not fully match the called genes, so a read error is possible. Once obtained from cultured CD4+ T cells, the DNA was sequenced using the Oncomine TCR Beta short-read assay. MiXCR, run by TCRdb on the PCR reads, gives a single entry per CDR3 protein. This sample carries roughly 4,500 distinct CDR3 sequences, about three fifths of them seen once, and the ten largest clones take about 32%. This record comes from a study of vaccination and CD4 T cells after COVID-19. Regarding treatment: approximately 9-day PBMC culture with coronavirus spike peptide pools or control peptides (ViraFEST assay). Unexposed donor CD4+ T cells predated the COVID-19 pandemic, collected 2011-2018. CDR1 is MNHEY, CDR2 SMNVEV, per germline (reference sequence). The CDR3 loop spans 16 amino acids.

The source of this sequence is a human donor in good health. What was sequenced was CD4+ T cells from blood, cultured in vitro. The chain combines TRBV27 with TRBJ1-1; D is perhaps TRBD1 (6 bases). The CDR3 protein is CASSLLRGFGGTGAFF. The DNA of the CDR3 is TGTGCCAGCAGTTTACTCAGGGGATTTGGGGGCACTGGAGCTTTCTTT.